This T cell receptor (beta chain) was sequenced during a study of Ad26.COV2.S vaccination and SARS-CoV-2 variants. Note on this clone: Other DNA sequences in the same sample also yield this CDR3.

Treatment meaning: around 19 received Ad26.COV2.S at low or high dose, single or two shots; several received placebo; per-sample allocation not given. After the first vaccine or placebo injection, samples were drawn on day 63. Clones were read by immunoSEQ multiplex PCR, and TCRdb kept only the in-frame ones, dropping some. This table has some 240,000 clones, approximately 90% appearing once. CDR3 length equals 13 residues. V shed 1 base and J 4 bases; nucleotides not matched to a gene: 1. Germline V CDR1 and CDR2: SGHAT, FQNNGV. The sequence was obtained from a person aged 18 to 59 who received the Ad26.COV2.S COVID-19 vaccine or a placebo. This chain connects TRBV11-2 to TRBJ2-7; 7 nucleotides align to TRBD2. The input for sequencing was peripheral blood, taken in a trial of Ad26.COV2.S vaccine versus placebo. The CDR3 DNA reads TGTGCCAGCAGCTTAGTAGCGGGTTACGAGCAGTACTTC. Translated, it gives CASSLVAGYEQYF.